The text below deals with one T cell receptor (beta chain). This sample was included in a study of cytomegalovirus exposure and HLA in healthy donors. Trimming shortened V by 0 bases and J by 6 bases, and 23 bases separated the two germline ends. CDR1 and CDR2 from the germline V gene are SGDLS and YYNGEE. This CDR3 spans 18 amino acids. PCR primers comprised 60 Vbeta and 13 Jbeta primers. Generated by immunoSEQ multiplex PCR, the TCRdb table keeps only in-frame clones and is missing some. The sample table includes some 76,000 clones. The chain employs TRBV9 and TRBJ2-3; weak D call: TRBD1 (6 bases). The origin of this receptor is a boy aged 5-17 years in good health and CMV-seronegative. The source material was PBMCs. DNA of the CDR3: TGTGCCAGCAGCGTAGGGGACATCGGCACCCTGAGGGGGGATACGCAGTATTTT. Translation gives CASSVGDIGTLRGDTQYF.